The T cell receptor (beta chain) described here comes from a study of cytomegalovirus exposure and HLA in healthy donors. Profiling relied on immunoSEQ multiplex PCR, and the TCRdb table lists in-frame clones only, not all of them. Here the sample spans about 44,000 clones, more than 85% being singletons. Specimen: PBMCs. The source of this sequence is a woman younger than 35 in good health and CMV-seronegative.

CDR3 sequence (DNA): TGTGCCAGCAGTTTAAGCATAACAGGGACCCTCACAGATACGCAGTATTTT. The encoded protein is CASSLSITGTLTDTQYF. The chain has TRBV27 and TRBJ2-3; perhaps TRBD1 as D (6 bases). Trimming cost V 2 bases and J 2 bases, with 17 bases left between them. Germline V CDR1 and CDR2: MNHEY, SMNVEV (reference sequence). The CDR3 contains 17 residues.